This T cell receptor beta chain was documented in a study of cytomegalovirus exposure and HLA in healthy donors (TCRdb year 2017). For context, the study as a whole: An earlier analysis of approximately 550 of the donors reported more than 250 Gb of sequence data and 120 million or so unique TCR beta sequences from 150 million to 200 million T cells. To study patterns of TCR occurrence, a later analysis re-analyzed previously published TCR beta repertoires from several hundred donors and added high-resolution HLA genotyping. In an earlier analysis of 587 of the donors, high-throughput TCR beta sequencing was used to judge whether each TCR beta V gene segment behaved as functional or pseudogenic. Every repertoire in the discovery cohort had been generated on one and the same sequencing platform. To predict cytomegalovirus infection status, the study brought together high-throughput TCR immunosequencing, statistical association of individual TCRs with disease status, and machine learning. The study aimed to test whether signatures of past pathogen exposure could be identified by cataloging public T cell receptors. Rather than drawing on any new phenotypic data, the later analysis identified candidate immune exposures from TCR beta sequences and the way those sequences occurred across donors. Four to six DR-DQ haplotypes were handled as single units for association and clustering, since linkage in the cohort was strong. HLA typing covered class I and class II loci at four-digit resolution. Of the roughly 400 genotyped donors, 81% were placed in the genetic ancestry cluster associated with self-reported Caucasian donors. Among some 400 genotyped donors of the cohort, an average of around 240,000 unique TCR beta nucleotide sequences were sequenced per donor, around 20% of them non-productive. A later genetic analysis used genome-wide SNP genotypes for about 55% of the 666 donors, treating that subset as a discovery cohort. Donor age, sex, ethnicity and CMV serostatus were compiled alongside the repertoire data. The study used immunosequencing to profile the T cell repertoires of approximately 650 subjects and linked those repertoires to cytomegalovirus serostatus. The number of typed donors differed by locus: 629-630 for A, B, C, DRB1 and DQB1; some 540 for DQA1; 606 for DPA1; and some 430 for DPB1. Approximately 310 gigabases of sequencing data and approximately 92 million unique TCR sequences made up an early release that covered approximately 620 HLA-typed donors. Besides the first cohort of approximately 670 subjects, a separate validation cohort made up of 95 to 150 different subjects was used.

Library construction relied on the immunoSEQ multiplex PCR assay. For the multiplex PCR, a mixture combining 60 forward primers for TCR Vbeta segments and 13 reverse primers for TCR Jbeta segments was used. A multiplex PCR assay on genomic DNA amplified the CDR3 region of rearranged TCR beta genes. The amplified TCR beta libraries were sequenced on the Illumina HiSeq System as 87-base-pair reads. Per the original workflow: In a later analysis, some 80 million unique TCR beta chains were counted across the 500 to 850 repertoires, and about 10 million of these chains were shared by at least two donors. Raw reads were error-corrected and collapsed into unique sequences with a nearest-neighbor algorithm that merged closely related sequences to remove PCR and sequencing errors. V, D and J gene segments were assigned by aligning CDR3 sequences to IMGT reference sequences. For a sequence to be retained, a match of at least six nucleotides to both a V gene segment and a J gene segment was required. A rearrangement was called productive if the CDR3 had no stop codons and remained in frame with V and J, and every other rearrangement was called non-productive. CDR3 was defined by IMGT convention, running from the second conserved V-encoded cysteine to the conserved J-encoded phenylalanine. In an earlier analysis of just under 600 of the donors, sequences lacking an unambiguous match to a single V gene segment were excluded. An earlier analysis of 587 of the donors classified V segments as functional when productive rearrangements were above 56.7% and as segregating when the standard deviation between donors was above 5%. A statistical classification framework was built for diagnosing cytomegalovirus status from the catalog of TCR beta chain sequences. A later analysis assigned V and J genes by comparing TCR nucleotide sequences with IMGT/GENE-DB human TR gene sequences. A later analysis assigned CDR3 sequences and most-parsimonious VDJ recombination scenarios with the TCRdist pipeline. In a later analysis, each TCR beta chain was defined by its CDR3 amino acid sequence together with its V-gene family, and reads without a unique V-gene family were excluded. To address suspected cross-contamination and a sequencing artifact, a later analysis removed 592 highly shared, low-generation-probability nucleotide sequences. In a later analysis, a clonal expansion index was calculated for each public chain from normalized within-repertoire ranks of inferred template counts. In a later analysis, generation probabilities were computed using a VDJ recombination model fitted to out-of-frame rearrangements, and the results were checked against IGoR. In a later analysis, TCR-TCR, TCR-HLA and TCR-CMV co-occurrence was scored with hypergeometric tests, and a repertoire-size bias correction was applied to TCR pairs. False discovery rates were estimated in a later analysis by permuting HLA or CMV assignments 20 times. In a later analysis, co-occurring TCRs were grouped using DBSCAN, with TCRdist sequence similarity added in when clustering inside HLA-allele-positive subsets. Repertoires with fewer than 30,000 or more than 120,000 public chains, plus five repertoires with anomalous nucleotide sharing, were excluded from co-occurrence clustering. TCRdb holds this immuneACCESS table with in-frame rearrangements only. Some clones are missing; in checked studies, unresolved V genes explain under half, and the rest has no known cause. V, J and clone size derive from that table, while D and trimming were established from the DNA sequence. This sample is represented by roughly 55,000 clones; around 82% of them were singletons. 2.5% of the sample belongs to the ten largest clones.

What the research found in general, with its limitations: Because counts were too low, about 15 rarely observed V segments, including chromosome 9 orphons, were left out of the earlier analysis of 587 of the donors. When HLA alleles, especially DR and DQ, strongly co-occurred, TCR associations were difficult to assign to individual alleles. A further reported finding was that TCR beta sequences accurately predicted the HLA-A and HLA-B alleles for most subjects in the first cohort. In a later analysis, HLA-associated TCR beta chains were found to be more clonally expanded and to have lower generation probabilities than equally common non-associated chains. Presence/absence analyses assumed roughly uniform sequencing depth across donors, an assumption that may not hold. Because HLA typing was unavailable for some donors at each locus, only the typed subset was used in association tests. A total of around 150 TCR beta chains were listed by the study as associated with cytomegalovirus. An association between a missense DCLRE1C variant and V-gene and J-gene trimming of TCR beta chains was found in a later genetic analysis and replicated in an independent cohort. Immune exposure information for the cohort was limited to CMV serostatus. In this cohort, only TCR beta chains were sequenced, and detectable features were limited by the absence of alpha or paired-chain data. It was suggested by the authors that the approach could potentially be generalized to other disease states and immunological phenotypes. Some IMGT-functional V segments, including TRBV6-2 and TRBV6-3, could not be distinguished by the 87-base-pair reads and were therefore excluded. A later analysis reported that several top co-occurrence clusters appeared linked to parvovirus B19, influenza, CMV and Epstein-Barr virus. In a later analysis, most CMV-associated TCR beta chains were found to appear HLA-restricted, with HLA associations seemingly driven largely by CMV exposure. In vitro tests confirmed that a few of the cytomegalovirus-associated TCR beta chains recognize cytomegalovirus antigens. Linkage disequilibrium might explain the correlated functional status among segregating V segments, but an unknown experimental factor could not be excluded. In a later analysis, 15,000 to 20,000 TCR beta sequences were associated with specific HLA alleles at a false discovery rate of 0.05. In a later genetic analysis, fewer N-insertions in productive TCRs were reported among donors in an Asian-associated ancestry cluster than the roughly 670-donor mean. Cytomegalovirus status was reported to be diagnosed by the classifier with high specificity and sensitivity in both the original and validation cohorts. The sequencing pipeline was judged likely to have produced a cluster of highly shared sequence variants as a technical artifact. In a later analysis, TCR association rates were found to vary across HLA loci, with the most associated TCRs seen for DRB1 alleles and the fewest for HLA-C alleles. Most TCR sequences were seen in very few donors, while some public TCRs were found in many individuals. In an earlier analysis of 500 to 650 of the donors, most TCR beta V segments appeared in productive rearrangements about 87% or about 30% of the time, broadly matching IMGT annotations.

The cohort comprised several hundred healthy bone marrow donors. At the time of sampling, all cohort members were nominally healthy, though unrecorded immune exposures were likely present. The donor was CMV seropositive and was included in the group of some 290 seropositive cohort members. A peripheral blood sample was provided by each donor, and peripheral blood mononuclear cells were used for TCR beta sequencing. Genomic DNA extraction from the blood cell samples was performed with the Qiagen DNeasy Blood Extraction Kit. This clone was recorded a few times. Its target antigen remains unknown. Base-call qualities are not available, and no considerably larger clone is one nucleotide away. The CDR3 has 13 amino acids, counting the end cysteine and phenylalanine. Solely the CDR3 DNA is kept, with 39 bases framed from the first base. Trimming takes 7 bases off V and 2 bases off J; junction bases not matched to a gene: 2. The germline V gene gives CDR1 as MNHNS and CDR2 as SASEGT.

The sample was PBMCs. This TCR came from a boy between 10 and 17 years old in good health and CMV-seropositive. The rearranged chain carries TRBV6-1 and TRBJ2-3; the junction holds 8 bases that match TRBD1. The CDR3 in this case is CASMTGATDTQYF. In nucleotides, the sequence is TGTGCCAGCATGACAGGGGCCACAGATACGCAGTATTTT.